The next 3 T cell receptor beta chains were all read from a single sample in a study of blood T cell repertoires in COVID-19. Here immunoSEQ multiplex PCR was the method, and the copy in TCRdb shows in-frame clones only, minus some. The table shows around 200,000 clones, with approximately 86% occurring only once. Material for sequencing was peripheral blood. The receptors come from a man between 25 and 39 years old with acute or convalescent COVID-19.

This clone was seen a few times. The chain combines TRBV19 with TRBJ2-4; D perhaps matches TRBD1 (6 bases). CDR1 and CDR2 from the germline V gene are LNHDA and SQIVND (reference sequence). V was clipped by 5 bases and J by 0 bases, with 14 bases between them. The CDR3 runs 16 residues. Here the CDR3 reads CASSYGTNLAKNIQYF. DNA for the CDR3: TGTGCCAGTAGTTACGGGACAAATCTAGCCAAAAACATTCAGTACTTC.

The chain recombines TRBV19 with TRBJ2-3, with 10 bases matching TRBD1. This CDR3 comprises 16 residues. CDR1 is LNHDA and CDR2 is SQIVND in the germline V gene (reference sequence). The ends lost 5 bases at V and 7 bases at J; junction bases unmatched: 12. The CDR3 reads CASSSATRQGANTQYF. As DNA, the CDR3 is TGTGCCAGTAGTTCCGCGACCCGACAGGGGGCAAATACGCAGTATTTT.

The CDR3 region has the DNA TGTGCCAGCAGCTCTACGATTTTCCGACAGGGCTCTGGGGCCAACGTCCTGACTTTC. Residues: CASSSTIFRQGSGANVLTF. The rearrangement uses TRBV7-9 and TRBJ2-6, with 7 positions matching TRBD1. J gave up 0 bases and V 4 bases, and 12 bases lay outside the gene matches. The germline gives CDR1 SEHNR, CDR2 FQNEAQ (reference sequence). CDR3 size: 19 residues.